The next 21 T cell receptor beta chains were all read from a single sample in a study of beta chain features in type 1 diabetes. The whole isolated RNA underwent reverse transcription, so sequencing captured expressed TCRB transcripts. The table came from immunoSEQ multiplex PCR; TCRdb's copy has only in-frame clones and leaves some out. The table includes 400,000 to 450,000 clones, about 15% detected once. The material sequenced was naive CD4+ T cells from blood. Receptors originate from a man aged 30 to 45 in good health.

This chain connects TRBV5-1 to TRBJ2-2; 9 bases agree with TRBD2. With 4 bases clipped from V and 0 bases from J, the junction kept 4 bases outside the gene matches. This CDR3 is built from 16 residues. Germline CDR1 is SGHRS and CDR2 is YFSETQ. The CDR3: CASSPGLAANTGELFF. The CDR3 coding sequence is TGCGCCAGCAGCCCGGGACTAGCCGCGAACACCGGGGAGCTGTTTTTT.

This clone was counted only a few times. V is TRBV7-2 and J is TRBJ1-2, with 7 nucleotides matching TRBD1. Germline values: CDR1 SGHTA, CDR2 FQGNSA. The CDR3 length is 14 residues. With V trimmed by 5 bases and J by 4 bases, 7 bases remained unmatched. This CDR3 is CASSPSRQGYGYTF. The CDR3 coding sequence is TGTGCCAGCAGCCCCAGCCGACAGGGCTATGGCTACACCTTC.

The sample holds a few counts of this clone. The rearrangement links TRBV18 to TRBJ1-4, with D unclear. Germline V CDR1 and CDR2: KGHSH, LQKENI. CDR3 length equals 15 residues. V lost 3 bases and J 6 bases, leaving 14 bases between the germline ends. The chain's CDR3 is CASSPQPFLDEKLFF. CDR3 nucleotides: TGTGCCAGCTCACCGCAGCCGTTTTTGGATGAAAAACTGTTTTTT.

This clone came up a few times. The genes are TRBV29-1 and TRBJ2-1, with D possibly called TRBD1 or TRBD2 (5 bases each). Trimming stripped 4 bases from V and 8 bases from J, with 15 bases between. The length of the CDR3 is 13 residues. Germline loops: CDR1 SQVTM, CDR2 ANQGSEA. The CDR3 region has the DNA TGCAGCGTTGGAGGGCCCGTAGGGGATGAGCAGTTCTTC. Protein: CSVGGPVGDEQFF.

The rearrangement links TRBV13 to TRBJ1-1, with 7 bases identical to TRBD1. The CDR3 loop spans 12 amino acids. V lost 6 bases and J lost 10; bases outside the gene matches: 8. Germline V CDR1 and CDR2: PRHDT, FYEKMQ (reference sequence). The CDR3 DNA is TGTGCCAGCAGACGCGGACAGGTCTCAGCTTTCTTT. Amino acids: CASRRGQVSAFF.

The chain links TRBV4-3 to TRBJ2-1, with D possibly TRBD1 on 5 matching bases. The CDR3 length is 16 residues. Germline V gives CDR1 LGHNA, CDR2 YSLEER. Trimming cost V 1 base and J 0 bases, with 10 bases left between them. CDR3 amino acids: CASSQGSTGSYNEQFF. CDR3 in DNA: TGCGCCAGCAGCCAAGGCTCTACAGGCTCCTACAATGAGCAGTTCTTC.

The DNA for the CDR3 is TGTGCCAGCACTCACGGCGGGAGGACCTACAATGAGCAGTTCTTC. This codes for CASTHGGRTYNEQFF. J is TRBJ2-1 and V is TRBV11-2; 8 bases match TRBD2. Germline CDR1 is SGHAT and CDR2 is FQNNGV. V trimming: 7 bases; J trimming: 2 bases; junction bases outside the gene matches: 7. The CDR3 covers 15 residues.

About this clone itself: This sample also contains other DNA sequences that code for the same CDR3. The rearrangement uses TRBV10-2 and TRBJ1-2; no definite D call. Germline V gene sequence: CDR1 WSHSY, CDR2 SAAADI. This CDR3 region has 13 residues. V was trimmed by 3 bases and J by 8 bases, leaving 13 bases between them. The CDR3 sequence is CASSDTTRGGYTF. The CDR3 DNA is TGCGCCAGCAGTGACACGACCCGTGGAGGCTACACCTTC.

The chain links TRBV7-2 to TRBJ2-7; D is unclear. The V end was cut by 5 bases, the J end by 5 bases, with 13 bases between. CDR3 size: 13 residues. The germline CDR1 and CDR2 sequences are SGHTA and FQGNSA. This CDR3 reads CASSLQQRDEQYF. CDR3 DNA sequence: TGTGCCAGCAGCCTACAGCAGCGCGACGAGCAGTACTTC.

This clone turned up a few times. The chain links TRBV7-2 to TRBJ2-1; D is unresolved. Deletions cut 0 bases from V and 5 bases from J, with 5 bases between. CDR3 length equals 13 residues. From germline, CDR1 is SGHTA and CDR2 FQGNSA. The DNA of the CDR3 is TGTGCCAGCAGCTTAGCGATACACAATGAGCAGTTCTTC. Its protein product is CASSLAIHNEQFF. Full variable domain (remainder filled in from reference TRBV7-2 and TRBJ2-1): GAGVSQSPSNKVTEKGKDVELRCDPISGHTALYWYRQSLGQGLEFLIYFQGNSAPDKSGLPSDRFSAERTGGSVSTLTIQRTQQEDSAVYLCASSLAIHNEQFFGPGTRLTVL.

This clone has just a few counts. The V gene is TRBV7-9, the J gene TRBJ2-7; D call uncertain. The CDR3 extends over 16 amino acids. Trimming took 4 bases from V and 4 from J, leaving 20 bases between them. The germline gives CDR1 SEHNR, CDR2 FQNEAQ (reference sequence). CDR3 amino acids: CASSSKDGRFLYEQYF. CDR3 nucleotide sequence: TGTGCCAGCAGCTCTAAAGACGGGCGTTTTTTGTACGAGCAGTACTTC.

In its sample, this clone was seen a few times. CDR3 amino acids: CASRDVSWRESFNEQFF. The DNA for the CDR3 is TGTGCCAGCAGAGATGTGTCGTGGCGGGAGAGTTTTAATGAGCAGTTCTTC. This chain uses TRBV2 with TRBJ2-1, with 7 bases that match TRBD2. The CDR3 contains 17 residues. CDR1 SNHLY and CDR2 FYNNEI come from the germline V gene. After removal of 6 bases from V and 7 bases from J, the junction contained 18 bases not matched to a gene.

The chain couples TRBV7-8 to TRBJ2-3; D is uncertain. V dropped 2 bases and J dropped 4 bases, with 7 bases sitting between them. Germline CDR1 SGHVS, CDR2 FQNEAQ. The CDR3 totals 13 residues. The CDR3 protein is CASSLSVADTQYF. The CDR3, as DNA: TGTGCCAGCAGCTTATCGGTGGCAGATACGCAGTATTTT.

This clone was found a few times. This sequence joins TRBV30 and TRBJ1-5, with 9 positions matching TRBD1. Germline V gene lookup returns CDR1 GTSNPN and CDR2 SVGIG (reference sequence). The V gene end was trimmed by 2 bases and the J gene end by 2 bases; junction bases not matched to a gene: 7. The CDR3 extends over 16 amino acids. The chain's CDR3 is CAWSPWGQGGNQPQHF. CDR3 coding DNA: TGTGCCTGGAGTCCCTGGGGACAGGGCGGCAATCAGCCCCAGCATTTT.

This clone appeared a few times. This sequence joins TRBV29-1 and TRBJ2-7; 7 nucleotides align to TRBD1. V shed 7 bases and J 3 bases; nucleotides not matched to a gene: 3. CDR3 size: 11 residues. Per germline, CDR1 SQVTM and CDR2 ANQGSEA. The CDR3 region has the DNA TGCAGCGGTAGACAGGGCTACGAGCAGTACGTC. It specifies CSGRQGYEQYV.

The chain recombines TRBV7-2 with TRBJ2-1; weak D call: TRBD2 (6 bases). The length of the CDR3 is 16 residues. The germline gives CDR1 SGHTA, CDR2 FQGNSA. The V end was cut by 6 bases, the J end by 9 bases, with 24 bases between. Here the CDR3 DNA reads TGTGCCAGCAGAGAATACCGGGACTCCATGCCGCGTGAGCAGTTCTTC. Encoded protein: CASREYRDSMPREQFF.

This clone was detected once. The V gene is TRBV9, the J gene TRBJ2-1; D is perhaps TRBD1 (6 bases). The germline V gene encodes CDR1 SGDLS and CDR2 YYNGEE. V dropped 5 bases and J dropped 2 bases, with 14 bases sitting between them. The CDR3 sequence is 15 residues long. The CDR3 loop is CASSPGALTYNEQFF. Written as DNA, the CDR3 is TGTGCCAGCAGTCCAGGGGCCTTGACCTACAATGAGCAGTTCTTC.

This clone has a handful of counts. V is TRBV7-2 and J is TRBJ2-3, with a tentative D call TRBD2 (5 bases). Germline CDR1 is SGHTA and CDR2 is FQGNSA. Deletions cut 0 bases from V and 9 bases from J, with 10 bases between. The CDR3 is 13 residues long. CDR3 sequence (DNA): TGTGCCAGCAGCTTAGCAGCGGAAGGCACGCAGTATTTT. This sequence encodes CASSLAAEGTQYF.

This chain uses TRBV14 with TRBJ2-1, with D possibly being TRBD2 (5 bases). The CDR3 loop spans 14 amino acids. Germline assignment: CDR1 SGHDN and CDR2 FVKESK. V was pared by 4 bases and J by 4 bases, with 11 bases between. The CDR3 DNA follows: TGTGCCAGCAGCCGAACGGGGATATACAATGAGCAGTTCTTC. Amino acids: CASSRTGIYNEQFF.

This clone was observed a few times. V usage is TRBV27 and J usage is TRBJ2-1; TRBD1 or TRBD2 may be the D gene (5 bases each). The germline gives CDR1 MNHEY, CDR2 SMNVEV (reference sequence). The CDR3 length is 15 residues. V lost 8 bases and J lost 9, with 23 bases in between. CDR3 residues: CASGFRALGVGEQFF. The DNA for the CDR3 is TGTGCCAGCGGCTTCAGGGCACTAGGAGTCGGTGAGCAGTTCTTC.

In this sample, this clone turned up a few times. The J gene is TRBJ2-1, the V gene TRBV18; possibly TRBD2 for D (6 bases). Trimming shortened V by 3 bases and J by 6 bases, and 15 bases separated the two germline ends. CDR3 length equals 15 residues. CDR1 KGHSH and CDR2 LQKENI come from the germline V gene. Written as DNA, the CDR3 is TGTGCCAGCTCACCCCTAGAAGCCGGGGGCAATGAGCAGTTCTTC. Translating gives CASSPLEAGGNEQFF.